This T cell receptor (beta chain) was identified in a study of blood T cells in healthy people across ages. Then a second PCR, running roughly 7 to 11 cycles, was carried out with a sample-barcoded 5' primer and a J-beta primer mix. The template-switch adaptor was a 5' adaptor with 12 random nucleotides. It tagged each cDNA molecule. TCRdb used MiXCR to reprocess the 5' RACE reads, holding one entry per CDR3 protein. The top ten hold roughly 26% of the sample, which has approximately 790,000 distinct CDR3 sequences, around 62% seen once. Looked up from germline, CDR1 is SGHRS and CDR2 is YFSETQ. The ends were cut back, 0 bases at V and 2 bases at J, with 12 bases in the middle. This CDR3 is built from 17 residues.

The chain is built from TRBV5-1 and TRBJ2-6; perhaps TRBD2 as D (6 bases). This sequence originates from a man aged 25-45 years in good health. The sample taken for sequencing was blood. CDR3 sequence (DNA): TGCGCCAGCAGCTTGGGTTTGCGGGAAGCTGGGGCCAACGTCCTGACTTTC. Translating it yields CASSLGLREAGANVLTF.